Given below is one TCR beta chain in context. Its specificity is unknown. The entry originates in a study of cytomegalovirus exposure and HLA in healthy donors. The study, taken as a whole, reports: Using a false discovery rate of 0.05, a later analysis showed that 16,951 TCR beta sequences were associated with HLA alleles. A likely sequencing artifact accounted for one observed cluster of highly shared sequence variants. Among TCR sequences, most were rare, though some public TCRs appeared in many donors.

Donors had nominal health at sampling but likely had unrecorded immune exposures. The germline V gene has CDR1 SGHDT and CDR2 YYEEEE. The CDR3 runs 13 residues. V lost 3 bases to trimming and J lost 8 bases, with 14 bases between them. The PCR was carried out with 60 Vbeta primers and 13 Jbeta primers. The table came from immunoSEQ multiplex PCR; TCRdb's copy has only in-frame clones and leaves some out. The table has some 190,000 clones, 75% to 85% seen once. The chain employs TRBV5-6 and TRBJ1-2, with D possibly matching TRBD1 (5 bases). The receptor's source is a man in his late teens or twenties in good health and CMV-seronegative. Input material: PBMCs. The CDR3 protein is CASSWSQGSGYTF. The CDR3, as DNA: TGTGCCAGCAGCTGGAGTCAGGGTTCCGGCTACACCTTC.